What follows is one TCR beta chain and its context. Its specificity is not known. The CDR3 has 15 amino acids. Germline V CDR1 and CDR2: MGHRA, YSYEKL. With 1 base removed from V and 1 base from J, the gap between germline ends came to 10 bases. These data are taken from a study of cytomegalovirus exposure and HLA in healthy donors. Findings and caveats of the study: Most TCR beta V segments were productive about 87% or about 30% of the time in an earlier analysis. A reported reduction in N-insertions relative to the approximately 600-donor mean was seen in an Asian-associated ancestry cluster in a later analysis. From TCR beta sequences, most subjects' HLA-A and HLA-B alleles were reportedly predicted accurately.

Donors likely had unrecorded immune exposures despite being nominally healthy when sampled. The PCR was carried out with 60 Vbeta primers and 13 Jbeta primers. Assay used: immunoSEQ multiplex PCR; TCRdb lists only in-frame clones, some missing. The repertoire has more than 95,000 clones, around 60% of them found once; the top ten carry 3.2%. The genes are TRBV4-1 and TRBJ1-1; D unresolved. Sequencing input: PBMCs. This sequence was found in a man in his sixties in good health and CMV-seronegative. CDR3 loop: CASSQGRGKNTEAFF. The CDR3 DNA sequence: TGCGCCAGCAGCCAAGGTCGAGGGAAGAACACTGAAGCTTTCTTT.